A selection of T cell receptor beta chains follows, all from one sample in a study of identical twins. TCRdb reprocessed the 5' RACE reads with MiXCR, giving one entry per CDR3 protein. The data contain 1.5 million to 2 million distinct CDR3 sequences, under 35% of them singletons. The sequenced sample consisted of cord blood. The receptors shown here come from a newborn girl in good health. Both conserved end residues are part of each CDR3. The D gene is left open where the match is weak. A row's size may be missing; if present it is once, few, many or a size class.

j_gene,d_gene,v_gene,abundance,CDR3nt,CDR3aa
TRBJ2-7,TRBD1,TRBV20-1,few,TGCAGTGCTAGAGTGAGACAGGGGGCAAAGTACGAGCAGTACTTC,CSARVRQGAKYEQYF
TRBJ1-5,.,TRBV2,.,TGTGCCAGCAGTGAAGGCGTCAGGGGCGGAAGGCAGCCCCAGCATTTT,CASSEGVRGGRQPQHF
TRBJ2-7,.,TRBV10-2,many,TGCGCCAGCAGTGGGGTCGGACAAGGATTCTACGAGCAGTACTTC,CASSGVGQGFYEQYF
TRBJ2-3,TRBD2,TRBV2,.,TGTGCCAGCAGTGTTGCTAGCGGGACCACAGATACGCAGTATTTT,CASSVASGTTDTQYF
TRBJ2-2,.,TRBV19,few,TGTGCCAGTAGTGTCACGGGAACCACGAACACCGGGGAGCTGTTTTTT,CASSVTGTTNTGELFF
TRBJ2-7,TRBD2,TRBV15,.,TGTGCCACCAGCAGAGCCGCAACCCAAGCGGGAGTCAACTACGAGCAGTACTTC,CATSRAATQAGVNYEQYF
TRBJ1-1,.,TRBV5-1,.,TGCGCCGGCAGACCAGGGAGGGACACTGAAGCTTTCTTT,CAGRPGRDTEAFF
TRBJ2-1,.,TRBV27,.,TGTGCCAGCAGTTTCAGAGGGACTTTTTCCTACAATGAGCAGTTCTTC,CASSFRGTFSYNEQFF
TRBJ1-2,.,TRBV27,.,TGTGCCAGCAGTTCCAGTCTGGGTGGCTACACCTTC,CASSSSLGGYTF
TRBJ2-1,.,TRBV13,.,TGTGCCAGCAGCTTCTACGGGACTCTCGCTTCTAATGAGCAGTTCTTC,CASSFYGTLASNEQFF
TRBJ2-3,.,TRBV20-1,few,TGCAGTGCCCAGCCGGGCACACACACAGATACGCAGTATTTT,CSAQPGTHTDTQYF
TRBJ1-4,.,TRBV7-9,few,TGTGCCAGCAGCTTGGGGGACGGAAAACTGTTTTTT,CASSLGDGKLFF
TRBJ2-3,.,TRBV29-1,few,TGCAGCGTTGAGGGGAATGCAGATACGCAGTATTTT,CSVEGNADTQYF
TRBJ2-5,.,TRBV12-3/TRBV12-4,.,TGTGCCGGCAGTCCCGGAGAGACCCAGTACTTC,CAGSPGETQYF
TRBJ2-4,.,TRBV7-2,many,TGTGCCAGCAGCTTAGGATTTAGCCCCCTAGCCAAAAACATTCAGTACTTC,CASSLGFSPLAKNIQYF
TRBJ1-2,.,TRBV14,.,TGTGCCAGCAGCGAGCAGGGGTGGATGTGGGGCTACACCTTC,CASSEQGWMWGYTF
TRBJ2-7,TRBD2,TRBV20-1,few,TGCAGTGCTAGAGTTCTCCCCCGGACTAGAACCTACGAGCAGTACTTC,CSARVLPRTRTYEQYF
TRBJ1-2,.,TRBV6-6,.,TGTGCCAGCGGAGACCCGGGTTTTGATGGCTACACCTTC,CASGDPGFDGYTF
TRBJ2-2,.,TRBV6-5,.,TGTGCCAGCAGAGTGGCCCAGGCCGGGGAGCTGTTTTTT,CASRVAQAGELFF
TRBJ1-2,.,TRBV19,.,TGTGCCAGTAGTCCAACCGCGTGGCGGGGCTACACCTTC,CASSPTAWRGYTF
TRBJ2-7,TRBD2,TRBV12-3/TRBV12-4,.,TGTGCCTGCAGTTTAGGCCCCTACTCTAGCGGGAGATACTACGAGCAGTACTTC,CACSLGPYSSGRYYEQYF
TRBJ2-1,TRBD1,TRBV25-1,once,TGTGCCAGCAGACCCGGGACAGAACTCTACAATGAGCAGTTCTTC,CASRPGTELYNEQFF
TRBJ1-2,.,TRBV10-3,.,TGTGCCATCAGTGAAGAAGAGGGCTATGGCTACACCTTC,CAISEEEGYGYTF
TRBJ1-1,.,TRBV21-1,.,TGTGCCAGCAGCCTTCGGTTCAGGGAGAACACTGAAGCTTTCTTT,CASSLRFRENTEAFF
TRBJ1-5,.,TRBV27,.,TGTGCCAGCAGTTCCCCAAACAGGATTTACAATCAGCCCCAGCATTTT,CASSSPNRIYNQPQHF
TRBJ1-2,TRBD1,TRBV29-1,.,TGCAGCGTTGCCTCCGGACAGGAAGGTAGCTACACCTTC,CSVASGQEGSYTF
TRBJ2-7,.,TRBV14,few,TGTGCCAGCAGTCTACAGGCCCGGGGGACCTACGAGCAGTACTTC,CASSLQARGTYEQYF
TRBJ1-2,.,TRBV28,few,TGTGCCAGCAGCCCGCTCGGGGCGGCCTATGGCTACACCTTC,CASSPLGAAYGYTF
TRBJ2-5,.,TRBV4-2,.,TGTGCCAGCAGCCGAATCGGGGTAGGGGAGACCCAGTACTTC,CASSRIGVGETQYF
TRBJ2-1,.,TRBV20-1,few,TGCAGTGCTAGAGATATGTTCAGCTCCTACAATGAGCAGTTCTTC,CSARDMFSSYNEQFF
TRBJ2-7,TRBD2,TRBV6-6,few,TGTGCCAGCAGTTACGAGCCTAGCGGAATTTACGAGCAGTACTTC,CASSYEPSGIYEQYF
TRBJ2-7,TRBD1,TRBV28,few,TGTGCCAGTAGGACCCCGGGACAGGGAATTAGCGAGCAGTACTTC,CASRTPGQGISEQYF
TRBJ2-5,TRBD2,TRBV10-1,.,TGCGCCAGCAGTGAGTCGGGACTAGCGGGGGGACAAGAGACCCAGTACTTC,CASSESGLAGGQETQYF
TRBJ2-4,.,TRBV5-6,.,TGTGCCAGCAGCTTAAGGGTTGGCAAAAACATTCAGTACTTC,CASSLRVGKNIQYF
TRBJ2-7,TRBD1,TRBV14,.,TGTGCCAGCAAACCGGGACAGGGCCACAATGAGCAGTACTTC,CASKPGQGHNEQYF
TRBJ2-3,TRBD2,TRBV29-1,.,TGCAGCGTTGGGCTAGCGGGTATGGAGGATACGCAGTATTTT,CSVGLAGMEDTQYF
TRBJ1-1,TRBD1,TRBV13,few,TGTGCCAGCAAAGGGGGCCACAGGGGTTCGATGAACACTGAAGCTTTCTTT,CASKGGHRGSMNTEAFF
TRBJ2-5,.,TRBV7-9,.,TGTGCCAGCAGCCGACGCGGGGTGGAGAATGAGCAGTACTTC,CASSRRGVENEQYF
TRBJ2-7,.,TRBV27,few,TGTGCCAGCGGTAAATACGAGCAGTACTTC,CASGKYEQYF
TRBJ2-1,.,TRBV7-2,few,TGTGCCAGCAGCAGGAAATCTAGCGACAATGAGCAGTTCTTC,CASSRKSSDNEQFF
TRBJ2-7,.,TRBV20-1,many,TGCAGTGCTAGACCTGACAGGGAGCAGTACTTC,CSARPDREQYF
TRBJ2-1,TRBD2,TRBV5-1,few,TGCGCCAGCAGCTTGTCGGGACTAGCGGCCAATGAGCAGTTCTTC,CASSLSGLAANEQFF